The source of this TCR beta chain is a study of yellow fever vaccine responses in identical twins. Regarding the study as a whole: Reportedly, the T cell response mounted by twins to vaccine seemed partly convergent, partly personalized.

Note on this clonotype: Its specificity is unknown.

Unmatched junction bases numbered 6, after V lost 2 bases and J lost 4 bases. The CDR3 totals 15 residues. CDR1 is SGHDN, CDR2 FVKESK, per germline. One entry per CDR3 protein results from TCRdb running MiXCR on the RT-PCR reads. The sample carries fewer than 4,500 distinct CDR3 sequences, about 89% recorded once. Sequencing was performed on T cells from blood (PBMCs), unsorted or a sorted subset (not recorded which), taken before or after yellow fever vaccination (not recorded which). This receptor was identified in a woman in her late teens or twenties who received the yellow fever vaccine. The genes are TRBV14 and TRBJ1-1; 8 bases fit TRBD1. CDR3 protein: CASSQPQGVGTEAFF. The CDR3 DNA sequence: TGTGCCAGCAGCCAACCACAGGGGGTGGGCACTGAAGCTTTCTTT.